Listed below are T cell receptor beta chains from one sample, sequenced in a study of OX40 agonist ivuxolimab in advanced cancers. Repertoires were generated with immunoSEQ multiplex PCR, while TCRdb's copy carries only in-frame clones and drops some. The sample has over 65,000 clones, 90% seen once. The sequences come from CD4+ or CD8+ T cells sorted from blood, collected in a trial of the OX40 agonist ivuxolimab. Receptors were obtained from an adult with an advanced solid tumor such as melanoma, head and neck, liver or kidney cancer. CDR3s include the opening cysteine and the closing phenylalanine or tryptophan. The D gene is left open where the match is weak. For some rows the clone size is stated as once, few or many, or as a class when expanded; others skip it.

D gene: .; clone size: .; J gene: TRBJ2-7; V gene: TRBV18; CDR3 DNA: TGTGCCAGCTCACAGGCAGGGCGGGGCGAGCAGTACTTC; CDR3 protein: CASSQAGRGEQYF
D gene: TRBD2; clone size: .; J gene: TRBJ2-1; V gene: TRBV19; CDR3 DNA: TGTGCCAGTAGTATAGGGGCGGGAGGGCGCTACAATGAGCAGTTCTTC; CDR3 protein: CASSIGAGGRYNEQFF
D gene: .; clone size: .; J gene: TRBJ1-4; V gene: TRBV5-1; CDR3 DNA: TGCGCCAGCAGCTTGTCGGGGGAAAGGGGCGAAAAACTGTTTTTT; CDR3 protein: CASSLSGERGEKLFF
D gene: .; clone size: .; J gene: TRBJ2-1; V gene: TRBV19; CDR3 DNA: TGTGCCAGTGGTAAGGTAAGCGTCGACAATGAGCAGTTCTTC; CDR3 protein: CASGKVSVDNEQFF
D gene: .; clone size: .; J gene: TRBJ2-2; V gene: TRBV5-6; CDR3 DNA: TGTGCCAGCAGTCCCCCCGATGACAGGCAATTGACCGGGGAGCTGTTTTTT; CDR3 protein: CASSPPDDRQLTGELFF
D gene: .; clone size: once; J gene: TRBJ1-3; V gene: TRBV10-3; CDR3 DNA: TGTGCCACGTCCCCTTTGGGGAGCTCTGGAAACACCATATATTTT; CDR3 protein: CATSPLGSSGNTIYF
D gene: .; clone size: .; J gene: TRBJ2-3; V gene: TRBV28; CDR3 DNA: TGTGCCGGCTCCCCGTGTAAGCGATTT; CDR3 protein: CAGSPCKRF
D gene: TRBD2; clone size: once; J gene: TRBJ2-1; V gene: TRBV18; CDR3 DNA: TGTGCCAGCTCACGAGCGGGGGGGAACAATGAGCAGTTCTTC; CDR3 protein: CASSRAGGNNEQFF
D gene: .; clone size: .; J gene: TRBJ2-1; V gene: TRBV7-9; CDR3 DNA: TGTGCCAGCAGCCGTATCAGCGGTTCGGGGGTAGAGCAGTTCTTC; CDR3 protein: CASSRISGSGVEQFF
D gene: .; clone size: few; J gene: TRBJ1-1; V gene: TRBV5-1; CDR3 DNA: TGCGCCAGCAGCTTGGACAGGGCCACTGAAGCTTTCTTT; CDR3 protein: CASSLDRATEAFF
D gene: .; clone size: .; J gene: TRBJ2-7; V gene: TRBV9; CDR3 DNA: TGTGCCAGCAGCGTAGAGGCGGCAGGATATTCCTACGAGCAGTACTTC; CDR3 protein: CASSVEAAGYSYEQYF
D gene: .; clone size: .; J gene: TRBJ1-2; V gene: TRBV7-9; CDR3 DNA: TGTGCCAGCAGCTTAGAAGGGACCGGGGGCTACACCTTC; CDR3 protein: CASSLEGTGGYTF
D gene: TRBD1; clone size: .; J gene: TRBJ1-2; V gene: TRBV5-6; CDR3 DNA: TGTGCCAGCAGCTCCCCGGGACAGGGAAGAGGAGGCTACACCTTC; CDR3 protein: CASSSPGQGRGGYTF
D gene: .; clone size: .; J gene: TRBJ1-2; V gene: TRBV30; CDR3 DNA: TGTGCCTGGAGGTTAGGGCCAGAGTATGGCTACACCTTC; CDR3 protein: CAWRLGPEYGYTF
D gene: .; clone size: few; J gene: TRBJ1-1; V gene: TRBV5-8; CDR3 DNA: TGTGCCAGCAGCTACCGGACCGTGAAAGCTTTCTTT; CDR3 protein: CASSYRTVKAFF